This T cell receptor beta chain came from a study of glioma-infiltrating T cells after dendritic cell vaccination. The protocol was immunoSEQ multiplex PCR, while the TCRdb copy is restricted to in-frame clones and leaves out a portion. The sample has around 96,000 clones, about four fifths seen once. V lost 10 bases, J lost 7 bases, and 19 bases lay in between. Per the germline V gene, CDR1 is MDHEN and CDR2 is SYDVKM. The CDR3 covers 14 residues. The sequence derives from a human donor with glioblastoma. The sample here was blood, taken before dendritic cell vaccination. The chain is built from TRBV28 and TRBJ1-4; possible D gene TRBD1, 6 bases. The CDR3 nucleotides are TGTGCCACCCGTGGGGGGGCTATGGGTGAAAAACTGTTTTTT. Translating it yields CATRGGAMGEKLFF.